These T cell receptor beta chains were read from a single sample in a study of cytomegalovirus exposure and HLA in healthy donors. The protocol was immunoSEQ multiplex PCR, while the TCRdb copy is restricted to in-frame clones and leaves out a portion. The data show tens of thousands of clones, 62% seen once. The source material was PBMCs. The receptors shown here come from a woman between 25 and 40 years old in good health and CMV-seropositive. Both conserved end residues are part of each CDR3. Fields, in order: J gene, D gene, clone size, V gene, CDR3 DNA, CDR3 protein. The D gene is left open where the match is weak. Where a row states a size, it is once, few, many or the class of an expanded clone; other rows omit it.

>TRBJ2-7|NA|NA|TRBV2
TGTGCCAGCAGTGGCGAAGTTTACGAGCAGTACTTC
CASSGEVYEQYF
>TRBJ2-7|NA|NA|TRBV5-6
TGTGCCAGCAGCTCCCCCGGGCGCAGGGGACGCGAGCAGTACTTC
CASSSPGRRGREQYF
>TRBJ2-3|NA|NA|TRBV6-4
TGTGCCAGCAGTGTACAGCGCACAGATACGCAGTATTTT
CASSVQRTDTQYF
>TRBJ2-3|NA|NA|TRBV7-3
TGTGCCAGCAGCCCCGACACGGGGATCACAGATACGCAGTATTTT
CASSPDTGITDTQYF
>TRBJ1-1|NA|NA|TRBV7-2
TGTGCCAGCAGCTTAGACAGCTCCGGCATGAACACTGAAGCTTTCTTT
CASSLDSSGMNTEAFF
>TRBJ2-3|TRBD1|NA|TRBV5-1
TGCGCCAGCAGCCAGGGACAGGGAAGAGTTTTAAGCACAGATACGCAGTATTTT
CASSQGQGRVLSTDTQYF
>TRBJ2-7|TRBD1|NA|TRBV5-4
TGTGCCAGCAGCGACCGTGGACAGGGGGCTTACGAGCAGTACTTC
CASSDRGQGAYEQYF
>TRBJ2-1|TRBD2|NA|TRBV7-8
TGTGCCAGCAGCTCTCGGACTAGCGGAACAACCCGGGGGCAGTTCTTC
CASSSRTSGTTRGQFF
>TRBJ2-7|TRBD2|NA|TRBV5-1
TGCGCCAGCAGCGAAAACATAGGACTAGCGGGGGCGACTTCCTACGAGCAGTACTTC
CASSENIGLAGATSYEQYF
>TRBJ2-7|NA|NA|TRBV30
TGTGCCTGGAGTCTCCGAGGTACGGGCGAGCAGTACTTC
CAWSLRGTGEQYF
>TRBJ1-2|NA|NA|TRBV7-2
TGTGCCAGCAGCCCGAATTCCCTCCGGGGGGACTATGGCTACACCTTC
CASSPNSLRGDYGYTF
>TRBJ2-1|TRBD1|few|TRBV9
TGTGCCAGCAGCGTCTCCGGGACAGGGCGCTTCAATGAGCAGTTCTTC
CASSVSGTGRFNEQFF
>TRBJ1-1|NA|NA|TRBV19
TGTGCCAGTAGTATGGCCAGGAACACTGAAGCTTTCTTT
CASSMARNTEAFF
>TRBJ2-2|TRBD2|NA|TRBV7-9
TGTGCCAGCAGCATTAGAGGGAGGGACACCGGGGAGCTGTTTTTT
CASSIRGRDTGELFF
>TRBJ2-7|NA|NA|TRBV4-1
TGCGCCAGCCGTGACGAGACACGCTACGAGCAGTACTTC
CASRDETRYEQYF
>TRBJ1-2|NA|few|TRBV30
TGTGCCTGGAACGGACACATGACAAACTATGGCTACACCTTC
CAWNGHMTNYGYTF
>TRBJ2-2|NA|NA|TRBV5-1
TGCGCCAGCAGCTTCCAGGGCGGGAACACCGGGGAGCTGTTTTTT
CASSFQGGNTGELFF
>TRBJ1-5|NA|NA|TRBV4-1
TGCGCCAGCAGCCAAGTTTGGGGGCAAAGCCAGCCCCAGCATTTT
CASSQVWGQSQPQHF
>TRBJ1-2|NA|NA|TRBV6-5
TGTGCCAGCAGTAGAATTGACAGGACTTATGGCTACACCTTC
CASSRIDRTYGYTF
>TRBJ2-3|NA|few|TRBV5-8
TGTGCCAGCAGCGCGGGACCGTACACAGATACGCAGTATTTT
CASSAGPYTDTQYF
>TRBJ2-7|NA|NA|TRBV6-5
TGTGCCAGCAGTTACTCGGTGCGGGGGCAAACCTACGAGCAGTACTTC
CASSYSVRGQTYEQYF
>TRBJ2-3|NA|NA|TRBV18
TGTGCCAGCTCAGAATCCGCCGTGCTATCCGCAGATACGCAGTATTTT
CASSESAVLSADTQYF
>TRBJ1-3|TRBD1|NA|TRBV10-3
TGTGCCATCAGTGATTATGACAGGGGTGTATCTGGAAACACCATATATTTT
CAISDYDRGVSGNTIYF
>TRBJ2-1|NA|once|TRBV5-1
TGCGCCAGCAGCTTGATAGGGGGAAATGAGCAGTTCTTC
CASSLIGGNEQFF
>TRBJ1-2|NA|few|TRBV5-1
TGCGCCAGCAGTCTACAGGGCGGCCGTATGGGCTACACCTTC
CASSLQGGRMGYTF
>TRBJ1-2|NA|NA|TRBV2
TGTGCCAGCAGTGAAGGAACAGGAATCCCCTATGGCTACACCTTC
CASSEGTGIPYGYTF
>TRBJ2-6|TRBD1|NA|TRBV6-5
TGTGCCAGCAGTTGGACAGGGGAGTCCGGGGCCAACGTCCTGACTTTC
CASSWTGESGANVLTF
>TRBJ1-4|NA|NA|TRBV9
TGTGCCAGCAGCCGGGAGGGAGTCCGGAGGAATAATGAAAAACTGTTTTTT
CASSREGVRRNNEKLFF
>TRBJ2-3|TRBD2|NA|TRBV6-1
TGTGCCAGCAGTGAAGGCCTAGCGGGGGGTTCAGATACGCAGTATTTT
CASSEGLAGGSDTQYF
>TRBJ1-1|NA|few|TRBV30
TGTGCCTGGACCAGATTTGGGCCCTTTAACACTGAAGCTTTCTTT
CAWTRFGPFNTEAFF
>TRBJ1-1|TRBD1|NA|TRBV7-8
TGTGCCAGCAGCTCCCCCGGGACAGGGGGTAACACTGAAGCTTTCTTT
CASSSPGTGGNTEAFF
>TRBJ2-2|TRBD1|few|TRBV12-5
TGTGCTAGTGGTTCGGGACAGGGGTTACTCACCGGGGAGCTGTTTTTT
CASGSGQGLLTGELFF
>TRBJ1-2|TRBD1|NA|TRBV7-9
TGTGCCAGCAGCCCCTCGGGACAGGGACCGTACGGCCTTAGGGGCACCTTC
CASSPSGQGPYGLRGTF
>TRBJ1-1|NA|few|TRBV6-5
TGTGCCAGCAGGGGGTGGGGGGTGGCGAACACTGAAGCTTTCTTT
CASRGWGVANTEAFF
>TRBJ1-5|TRBD1|NA|TRBV27
TGTGCCAGCAGTTTATTTGGACAGGGCGGGCAGCCCCAGCATTTT
CASSLFGQGGQPQHF
>TRBJ2-4|TRBD1|NA|TRBV14
TGTGCCAGCAGCCAAGCGACAGGGGCCACTAAAAACATTCAGTACTTC
CASSQATGATKNIQYF
>TRBJ2-5|TRBD2|NA|TRBV7-7
TGTGCTAGCAGTTACGGACTAGCGGGAGAAGAGACCCAGTACTTC
CASSYGLAGEETQYF
>TRBJ2-3|TRBD2|NA|TRBV27
TGTGCCACCGTACTAGCGGGGGGGCTTTGGGGCACAGATACGCAGTATTTT
CATVLAGGLWGTDTQYF
>TRBJ2-5|TRBD2|once|TRBV7-8
TGTGCCAGCAGCTTTAGCGGGGGGAACCAAGAGACCCAGTACTTC
CASSFSGGNQETQYF
>TRBJ2-5|NA|NA|TRBV9
TGTGCCAGCAGCGTAGTCAGCGGAAAGGAAGAGACCCAGTACTTC
CASSVVSGKEETQYF
>TRBJ2-7|NA|NA|TRBV18
TGTGCCAGCTCACCACCGACCGGCCAGGGCTCCTACGAGCAGTACTTC
CASSPPTGQGSYEQYF
>TRBJ1-2|TRBD1|NA|TRBV5-1
TGCGCCAGCAGCGTAGGGACAGGGGCGGGCTATGGCTACACCTTC
CASSVGTGAGYGYTF
>TRBJ1-5|NA|once|TRBV2
TGTGCCAGCAGTTCTCGGGGGAGTAGCAATCAGCCCCAGCATTTT
CASSSRGSSNQPQHF
>TRBJ1-1|NA|NA|TRBV12-5
TGTGCTAGTGGTGGTACCGCGGCGAACACTGAAGCTTTCTTT
CASGGTAANTEAFF
>TRBJ1-6|NA|few|TRBV5-1
TGCGCCAGCAGCCGGGGGACGGATTACGATTCACCCCTCCACTTT
CASSRGTDYDSPLHF
>TRBJ2-5|TRBD2|NA|TRBV5-1
TGCGCCAGCAGCTCGGGACTAGCGGTCCAAGAGACCCAGTACTTC
CASSSGLAVQETQYF
>TRBJ1-3|NA|NA|TRBV11-3
TGTGCCAGCAGCTTACCGGGGGTCGCTGGAAACACCATATATTTT
CASSLPGVAGNTIYF
>TRBJ2-7|NA|NA|TRBV27
TGTGCCAGCAGTTTCGACCGAGGCCCCTACGAGCAGTACTTC
CASSFDRGPYEQYF
>TRBJ1-2|NA|NA|TRBV10-2
TGCGCCAGCAGCGAAAAGGCTAGTGTAAACGGCTACACCTTC
CASSEKASVNGYTF
>TRBJ2-3|TRBD2|few|TRBV4-1
TGCGCCAGCAGCTTCAAGACTAGCGGGGGAACAGATACGCAGTATTTT
CASSFKTSGGTDTQYF
>TRBJ1-2|NA|NA|TRBV6-5
TGTGCCAGCAGTTACGGGGGCAGGGTGGATGGCTACACCTTC
CASSYGGRVDGYTF
>TRBJ1-2|TRBD1|NA|TRBV6-5
TGTGCCAGCACCCTGGACAGGCCACTCTATGGCTACACCTTC
CASTLDRPLYGYTF
>TRBJ2-3|NA|few|TRBV14
TGTGCCAGCGCGAACACAGATACGCAGTATTTT
CASANTDTQYF
>TRBJ2-3|NA|NA|TRBV11-2
TGTGCCAGCAGCTTAGACCACAGGGTCGGTGGCACAGATACGCAGTATTTT
CASSLDHRVGGTDTQYF
>TRBJ1-3|NA|NA|TRBV15
TGTGCCACCAGCGGATATCAGGGTAACACCATATATTTT
CATSGYQGNTIYF
>TRBJ1-4|NA|few|TRBV2
TGTGCCAGCAGTGCCTACAGGATCGCTAATGAAAAACTGTTTTTT
CASSAYRIANEKLFF
>TRBJ1-2|NA|NA|TRBV5-4
TGTGCCAGCAGGGTGTGGGGGCTTCCCGGCTACACCTTC
CASRVWGLPGYTF
>TRBJ2-2|NA|NA|TRBV7-2
TGTGCCAGCAGCCCAAACAGGGTAGTGAGCACCGGGGAGCTGTTTTTT
CASSPNRVVSTGELFF
>TRBJ2-1|NA|NA|TRBV19
TGTGCCAGTAGTACGGACTATAGCTCCTACAATGAGCAGTTCTTC
CASSTDYSSYNEQFF
>TRBJ2-7|NA|once|TRBV5-6
TGTGCCAGCAGCTTGGTTCTTGTGCTAAGCTTCCCCCCCTACGAGCAGTACTTC
CASSLVLVLSFPPYEQYF